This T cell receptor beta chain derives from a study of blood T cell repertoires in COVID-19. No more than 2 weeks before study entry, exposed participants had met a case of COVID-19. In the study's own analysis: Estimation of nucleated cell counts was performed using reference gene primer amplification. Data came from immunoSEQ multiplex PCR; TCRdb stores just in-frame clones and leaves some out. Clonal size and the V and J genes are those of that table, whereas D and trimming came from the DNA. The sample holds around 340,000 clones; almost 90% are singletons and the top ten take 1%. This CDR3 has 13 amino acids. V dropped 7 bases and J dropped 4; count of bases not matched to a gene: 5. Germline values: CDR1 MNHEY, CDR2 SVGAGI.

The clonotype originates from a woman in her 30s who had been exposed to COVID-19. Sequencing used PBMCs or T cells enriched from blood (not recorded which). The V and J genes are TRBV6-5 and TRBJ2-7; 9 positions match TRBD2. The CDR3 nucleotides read TGTGCCAGCACCAGCGGGAGGACGTACGAGCAGTACTTC. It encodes CASTSGRTYEQYF.